These 20 T cell receptor beta chains were sequenced from one sample in a study of breast tumors, draining lymph nodes, adjacent tissues. Breast cancer patients provided tissue from their axillary draining lymph nodes. TCRdb used MiXCR to reprocess the multiplex PCR reads, holding one entry per CDR3 protein. The table lists about 220,000 distinct CDR3 sequences, 30% to 35% of them singletons, with roughly 3.5% in the top ten. Sequencing input: axillary lymph node tissue. These receptors all stem from a female donor with breast cancer. Some clones in this sample may be carry-over from other donors' samples.

The chain uses TRBV6-5 and TRBJ2-7; a weak D match, TRBD1 (5 bases). V lost 7 bases and J 3 bases, leaving 13 bases between the germline ends. The CDR3 spans 13 residues. CDR1 and CDR2 (germline): MNHEY, SVGAGI. CDR3 DNA sequence: TGTGCCAGCACCCTAGGGCAGGGCTACGAGCAGTACTTC. This translates into CASTLGQGYEQYF.

This clonotype has more than one count but fewer than ten. This chain connects TRBV12-3 or TRBV12-4 to TRBJ1-3, with 10 bases lining up with TRBD1. After removal of 5 bases from V and 8 bases from J, the junction contained 6 bases not matched to a gene. This CDR3 has 14 residues. CDR3 DNA sequence: TGTGCCAGCAGTCGACCGGGACAGGGGTACACCATATATTTT. Residues: CASSRPGQGYTIYF.

This clonotype was seen ten or more times. This sequence may be a read error, since a much larger clone differs from it by one base. The gene calls are TRBV7-2 and TRBJ2-6, with D perhaps TRBD1 (5 bases). The germline CDR1 and CDR2 sequences are SGHTA and FQGNSA. This CDR3 has 15 residues. CDR3 bases: TGTGCCAGCAGCTTAGACAGCTCTGGGGCCAACGTCCTGCCTTTC. Translated: CASSLDSSGANVLPF.

Ten or more counts support this clonotype. J is TRBJ1-6 and V is TRBV6-5; TRBD1 agrees at 8 bases. The trim removed 5 bases at V and 5 bases at J, leaving 2 bases unmatched. CDR3 length equals 14 residues. Germline V gene sequence: CDR1 MNHEY, CDR2 SVGAGI. The CDR3 is CASSRTGNNSPLHF. The CDR3 nucleotides are TGTGCCAGCAGTCGGACAGGGAATAATTCACCCCTCCACTTT.

Notes on this clonotype: A much larger clone lies a single base off, so this may be a read error. This rearrangement joins TRBV20-1 to TRBJ2-3; 7 bases fit TRBD2. The CDR3 is 14 amino acids. CDR1 and CDR2 from the germline V gene are DFQATT and SNEGSKA (reference sequence). CDR3 loop: CSGGVAGFTATQYF. CDR3 nucleotides: TGCAGTGGGGGTGTAGCGGGTTTCACAGCTACGCAGTATTTT.

This clonotype was counted at least ten times. This chain links TRBV19 with TRBJ1-4; 8 nucleotides agree with TRBD1. Unmatched junction bases numbered 3, after V lost 10 bases and J lost 8 bases. This CDR3 is 11 amino acids long. From germline, CDR1 is LNHDA and CDR2 SQIVND (reference sequence). The CDR3 DNA sequence: TGTGCCACGGGACAGGCGGAAAAACTGTTTTTT. Protein: CATGQAEKLFF. Based on the CDR3 plus reference TRBV19 and TRBJ1-4, the full variable domain is DGGITQSPKYLFRKEGQNVTLSCEQNLNHDAMYWYRQDPGQGLRLIYYSQIVNDFQKGDIAEGYSVSREKKESFPLTVTSAQKNPTAFYLCATGQAEKLFFGSGTQLSVL.

This clonotype was counted ten times or more. The chain links TRBV9 to TRBJ2-3; D gene ambiguous. Trimming left V 7 bases short and J 6 bases short, with 21 bases between. The CDR3 covers 15 residues. Germline CDR1 reads SGDLS; CDR2 reads YYNGEE. CDR3 sequence: CASGTTHDLMDTQYF. For the CDR3, the DNA is TGTGCCAGCGGAACGACACACGACCTTATGGATACGCAGTATTTT. The full variable domain, with the rest looked up from reference TRBV9 and TRBJ2-3, is DSGVTQTPKHLITATGQRVTLRCSPRSGDLSVYWYQQSLDQGLQFLIQYYNGEERAKGNILERFSAQQFPDLHSELNLSSLELGDSALYFCASGTTHDLMDTQYFGPGTRLTVL.

This clonotype was seen a single time. The rearrangement links TRBV7-9 to TRBJ2-5; TRBD2 aligns across 12 bases. The J segment lost 5 bases and the V segment lost 5 bases, leaving 3 bases of the junction unmatched. There are 14 residues in the CDR3. The germline gives CDR1 SEHNR, CDR2 FQNEAQ (reference sequence). The CDR3 sequence is CASSRGTSGETQYF. The CDR3 region has the DNA TGTGCCAGCAGCCGCGGGACTAGCGGGGAGACCCAGTACTTC.

There are many counts of this clonotype. This rearrangement joins TRBV5-1 to TRBJ2-2; 7 bases line up with TRBD2. V lost 2 bases to trimming and J lost 0 bases; unmatched junction nucleotides: 4. CDR1 is SGHRS, CDR2 YFSETQ, per germline. The CDR3 runs to 16 residues. For the CDR3, the DNA is TGCGCCAGCAGCTTCTTAGCGGGTACGAACACCGGGGAGCTGTTTTTT. It encodes CASSFLAGTNTGELFF.

The chain combines TRBV19 with TRBJ1-4; tentatively, D is TRBD1 (5 bases). V lost 5 bases and J 7 bases, leaving 20 bases between the germline ends. The CDR3 runs to 16 residues. Per the germline V gene, CDR1 is LNHDA and CDR2 is SQIVND (reference sequence). The CDR3 spells CASSFGTAGVSEKLFF. The CDR3 DNA reads as TGTGCCAGTAGTTTCGGGACCGCCGGTGTAAGTGAAAAACTGTTTTTT.

This clonotype was observed many times. The chain recombines TRBV20-1 with TRBJ2-3; D gene ambiguous. This CDR3 is built from 13 residues. Per the germline V gene, CDR1 is DFQATT and CDR2 is SNEGSKA (reference sequence). V lost 5 bases, J lost 0 bases, and 9 bases lay in between. In DNA, the CDR3 is TGCAGTGCTCCCGCCGGGAGCACAGATACGCAGTATTTT. It translates to CSAPAGSTDTQYF.

This clonotype was counted many times. The CDR3 bases are TGCGCCAGCAGCTTGGGCGATTCAGGGGGGCGAGGCTACACCTTC. This encodes CASSLGDSGGRGYTF. The V and J genes are TRBV5-1 and TRBJ1-2; the match to TRBD1 covers 7 bases. The ends lost 0 bases at V and 8 bases at J; junction bases unmatched: 10. This CDR3 is 15 amino acids long. Germline V gives CDR1 SGHRS, CDR2 YFSETQ.

This clonotype showed up many times. V and J are TRBV11-2 and TRBJ2-7; D unclear. The CDR3 runs to 14 residues. Deletions cut 5 bases from V and 1 base from J, with 12 bases between. Germline CDR1 and CDR2: SGHAT and FQNNGV. CDR3 region: CASSLNLGSYEQYF. CDR3 in DNA: TGTGCCAGCAGCCTCAACCTTGGTTCCTACGAGCAGTACTTC.

The chain employs TRBV7-9 and TRBJ1-6; 8 bases fit TRBD1. CDR1 is SEHNR and CDR2 is FQNEAQ in the germline V gene (reference sequence). Trimming at V came to 6 bases and at J to 0 bases, leaving 13 bases not matched to a gene. The CDR3 loop spans 19 amino acids. CDR3 sequence reads: CASRMDKGQGNSYNSPLHF. The DNA of the CDR3 is TGTGCCAGCAGGATGGACAAAGGACAGGGAAACTCCTATAATTCACCCCTCCACTTT. The whole variable domain, filled in from reference TRBV7-9 and TRBJ1-6, reads DTGVSQNPRHKITKRGQNVTFRCDPISEHNRLYWYRQTLGQGPEFLTYFQNEAQLEKSRLLSDRFSAERPKGSFSTLEIQRTEQGDSAMYLCASRMDKGQGNSYNSPLHFGNGTRLTVT.

As concerns this clonotype: One junction end does not reproduce the germline sequence, and a read error may be involved. The chain joins TRBV7-2 to TRBJ2-5; TRBD2 matches 8 bases. CDR3 length equals 16 residues. Per germline, CDR1 SGHTA and CDR2 FQGNSA. DNA of the CDR3: TGTGCCAGCAGCATTGGTTGGCGGGGGGCGCCAGGGACCCAGCACTTC. It encodes CASSIGWRGAPGTQHF.

The rearrangement links TRBV12-3 or TRBV12-4 to TRBJ1-5, with TRBD1 matching 9 bases. This CDR3 has 13 residues. V was clipped by 5 bases and J by 11 bases; unmatched bases: 7. CDR3 sequence (DNA): TGTGCCAGCAGTCGGGACAGGGTTTCAGCCCAGCATTTT. Translating it yields CASSRDRVSAQHF.

Details on this clonotype: Being one base from a much bigger clone, this may be a read error. The chain links TRBV6-6 to TRBJ1-2, with D maybe TRBD1 (6 bases). V lost 5 bases to trimming and J lost 4 bases, with 11 bases between them. Germline values: CDR1 MNHNY, CDR2 SVGAGI (reference sequence). This CDR3 has 13 amino acids. CDR3 nucleotide sequence: TGTGCCAGCAGTACGGGCAGGGGCTATGGCTACACCTTC. Encoded protein: CASSTGRGYGYTF.

This clonotype was seen ten or more times. The CDR3 protein is CASSQEFTDTQYF. CDR3 DNA sequence: TGCGCCAGCAGCCAAGAGTTCACAGATACGCAGTATTTT. V gene TRBV4-3 combines with J gene TRBJ2-3; D remains unclear. The CDR3 is 13 amino acids. V shed 0 bases and J shed 2 bases, with 3 bases lying between them. CDR1 and CDR2 from the germline V gene are LGHNA and YSLEER.

In regard to this clonotype: A much larger clone differs from this one at a single base, so this may be a read error. The V call is TRBV10-1, the J call TRBJ1-4, with TRBD1 as a possible D gene (5 bases). CDR3 length: 13 amino acids. The germline V gene has CDR1 WNHNN and CDR2 SYGVQD (reference sequence). Written as DNA, the CDR3 is TGCGCCAACAGTGCGACCGGGACGCAAAAACTGTTTTTT. Translation gives CANSATGTQKLFF.

The table lists this clonotype with a count of one. This chain uses TRBV7-7 with TRBJ2-7; D remains unclear. Germline V CDR1 and CDR2: SSHAT, FNYEAQ (reference sequence). This CDR3 is 12 amino acids long. The CDR3 DNA reads TGTGCTAGATATTCAGGTTACTACGAGCAGTACTTC. Translation gives CARYSGYYEQYF. The complete variable domain, with remaining parts taken from reference TRBV7-7 and TRBJ2-7, reads GAGVSQSPRYKVTKRGQDVTLRCDPISSHATLYWYQQALGQGPEFLTYFNYEAQPDKSGLPSDRFSAERPEGSISTLTIQRTEQRDSAMYRCARYSGYYEQYFGPGTRLTVT.